A selection of T cell receptor beta chains follows, all from one sample in a study of vaccination and CD4 T cells after COVID-19. MiXCR, applied by TCRdb to the PCR reads, yields one record per CDR3 protein. The table includes fewer than 9,500 distinct CDR3 sequences, 51% detected once. No cognate antigen is known for these TCRs. The sample comprised CD4+ T cells from blood, cultured in vitro. Receptors originate from a human donor who had recovered from COVID-19. Each CDR3 is given with its conserved first and last residue. D genes are given only for firm matches. A clone size is listed for some rows: how often the clone was seen (once, few, many), or a class if it is expanded.

D gene	V gene	J gene	clone size	CDR3 protein	CDR3 DNA
TRBD1	TRBV5-6	TRBJ1-6	NA	CASSTGGPPLHF	TGTGCCAGCAGCACAGGGGGACCACCCCTCCACTTT
NA	TRBV7-8	TRBJ1-4	once	CASNQGGEKLFF	TGTGCCAGCAACCAGGGAGGAGAAAAACTGTTTTTT
TRBD1	TRBV19	TRBJ1-5	NA	CASSQGARQPQHF	TGTGCCAGTAGTCAGGGGGCAAGGCAGCCCCAGCATTTT
TRBD1	TRBV5-5	TRBJ2-2	NA	CASSRHRGQTNTGELFF	TGTGCCAGCAGCCGTCACCGGGGACAGACTAACACCGGGGAGCTGTTTTTT
NA	TRBV21-1	TRBJ2-7	NA	CASTCFYEQYF	TGTGCCAGCACGTGCTTCTACGAGCAGTACTTC
TRBD1	TRBV7-2	TRBJ1-4	NA	CASSLALQGRVEKLFF	TGTGCCAGCAGCTTAGCGTTACAGGGGAGAGTTGAAAAACTGTTTTTT
TRBD2	TRBV6-1	TRBJ2-7	NA	CASTPTSGTYEQYF	TGTGCCAGCACTCCGACTAGCGGAACCTACGAGCAGTACTTC
TRBD1	TRBV27	TRBJ1-5	few	CASSLKWTGDQPQHF	TGTGCCAGCAGTTTAAAGTGGACAGGGGACCAGCCCCAGCATTTT
NA	TRBV28	TRBJ2-7	NA	CASSAAGRGRFLGEQYF	TGTGCCAGCAGTGCGGCCGGTCGGGGCCGCTTTCTGGGTGAGCAGTACTTC
NA	TRBV4-3	TRBJ2-1	NA	CASSQDFGTPREQFF	TGCGCCAGCAGCCAAGATTTCGGGACCCCGCGGGAGCAGTTCTTC
NA	TRBV20-1	TRBJ1-4	NA	CSASLGANEKLFF	TGCAGTGCTTCCCTCGGGGCGAATGAAAAACTGTTTTTT
NA	TRBV30	TRBJ1-1	few	CAWIRAFPDTEAFF	TGTGCCTGGATACGGGCTTTCCCGGACACTGAAGCTTTCTTT
NA	TRBV7-2	TRBJ2-2	few	CASSPRGTGELFF	TGTGCCAGCAGCCCCCGGGGGACCGGGGAGCTGTTTTTT
TRBD2	TRBV6-1	TRBJ2-3	NA	CASSETSGGADTQYF	TGTGCCAGCAGTGAAACTAGCGGGGGGGCAGATACGCAGTATTTT
NA	TRBV20-1	TRBJ2-2	NA	CSARTGEGGTGELFF	TGCAGTGCCAGAACAGGGGAGGGAGGGACCGGGGAGCTGTTTTTT
NA	TRBV30	TRBJ1-5	few	CAWSLERHQPQHF	TGTGCCTGGAGTCTGGAGAGACATCAGCCCCAGCATTTT
NA	TRBV11-2	TRBJ1-3	few	CASSYDRSGNTIYF	TGTGCCAGCAGCTACGACCGAAGTGGAAACACCATATATTTT
NA	TRBV5-6	TRBJ1-1	NA	CASSSTGWNTEAFF	TGTGCCAGCAGCTCGACAGGCTGGAACACTGAAGCTTTCTTT
NA	TRBV11-3	TRBJ2-2	few	CASSLPRGAWDTGELFF	TGTGCCAGCAGCTTGCCTCGCGGGGCCTGGGACACCGGGGAGCTGTTTTTT
NA	TRBV7-2	TRBJ1-4	few	CASSLGGTATNEKLFF	TGTGCCAGCAGCTTAGGGGGGACGGCAACTAATGAAAAACTGTTTTTT
TRBD1	TRBV20-1	TRBJ1-1	few	CSTTGGGTEAFF	TGCAGCACCACAGGGGGAGGGACTGAAGCTTTCTTT
NA	TRBV6-5	TRBJ2-7	NA	CASSLTGYEQYF	TGTGCCAGCAGTTTGACAGGATACGAGCAGTACTTC
TRBD1	TRBV7-2	TRBJ1-1	NA	CASSPRTGGAFF	TGTGCCAGCAGCCCGAGGACAGGGGGAGCTTTCTTT
NA	TRBV5-1	TRBJ1-6	once	CASSLGQYSPLHF	TGCGCCAGCAGCTTGGGACAGTATTCACCCCTCCACTTT
TRBD2	TRBV7-8	TRBJ2-1	NA	CASIPMRIAGGPAYNEQFF	TGTGCCAGCATCCCTATGAGAATAGCGGGGGGGCCCGCCTACAATGAGCAGTTCTTC
NA	TRBV21-1	TRBJ1-1	few	CASASGRPGSEAFF	TGTGCCAGCGCATCCGGGAGACCGGGCTCTGAAGCTTTCTTT
TRBD1	TRBV11-3	TRBJ1-1	NA	CASRRDRGGLNTEAFF	TGTGCCAGCCGCCGGGACAGGGGAGGTCTGAACACTGAAGCTTTCTTT
NA	TRBV29-1	TRBJ2-7	NA	CSVALMAGYEQYF	TGCAGCGTTGCCCTAATGGCGGGCTACGAGCAGTACTTC
NA	TRBV20-1	TRBJ1-6	few	CSASGLSSYNSPLHF	TGCAGTGCCTCAGGGCTTAGCTCCTATAATTCACCCCTCCACTTT
NA	TRBV7-8	TRBJ2-7	NA	CASSLVRAEQYF	TGTGCCAGCAGCTTAGTCCGCGCCGAGCAGTACTTC
NA	TRBV7-9	TRBJ1-3	few	CATPGDVSGNTIYF	TGTGCAACCCCAGGGGATGTCTCTGGAAACACCATATATTTT
NA	TRBV6-2/TRBV6-3	TRBJ2-7	NA	CASFSGHRGEQYF	TGTGCCAGCTTTTCCGGACACCGGGGCGAGCAGTACTTC
NA	TRBV11-2	TRBJ1-1	few	CASSLRGIENTEAFF	TGTGCCAGCAGCTTACGGGGGATAGAGAACACTGAAGCTTTCTTT
NA	TRBV19	TRBJ1-1	NA	CASRTPRGNTEAFF	TGTGCCAGTAGGACCCCCCGTGGGAACACTGAAGCTTTCTTT
NA	TRBV20-1	TRBJ1-2	NA	CSAMGLGGYTF	TGCAGTGCCATGGGGTTGGGAGGCTACACCTTC
NA	TRBV27	TRBJ1-5	NA	CASSSIQGSNQPQHF	TGTGCCAGCAGTTCAATACAGGGAAGCAATCAGCCCCAGCATTTT
TRBD1	TRBV7-2	TRBJ2-7	NA	CASSSGTGGGYEQYF	TGTGCCAGCAGCTCCGGGACAGGGGGCGGCTACGAGCAGTACTTC
TRBD2	TRBV20-1	TRBJ2-7	NA	CSAKKASGNYEQYF	TGCAGTGCTAAGAAGGCTAGCGGGAACTACGAGCAGTACTTC
NA	TRBV20-1	TRBJ1-2	NA	CSAILSPSGGYTF	TGCAGTGCGATCTTATCTCCCTCCGGAGGCTACACCTTC
TRBD1	TRBV19	TRBJ2-2	few	CASSIQGASGELFF	TGTGCCAGTAGTATCCAGGGGGCGTCCGGGGAGCTGTTTTTT
TRBD2	TRBV6-2/TRBV6-3	TRBJ2-2	few	CASSSMTSGSITTGELFF	TGTGCCAGCAGTTCGATGACTAGCGGGAGTATTACAACGGGGGAGCTGTTTTTT
NA	TRBV5-4	TRBJ1-1	NA	CASSLSSGGTEAFF	TGTGCCAGCAGCTTGTCTAGTGGTGGCACTGAAGCTTTCTTT
NA	TRBV6-1	TRBJ2-7	NA	CASSRGTKLEQYF	TGTGCCAGCAGCAGAGGGACGAAGCTCGAGCAGTACTTC
NA	TRBV12-3/TRBV12-4	TRBJ2-1	once	CASSLGGSGYEQFF	TGTGCCAGCAGTTTAGGAGGGAGTGGCTATGAGCAGTTCTTC
TRBD1	TRBV11-3	TRBJ2-7	NA	CASSFETGPTYEQYF	TGTGCCAGCAGCTTCGAGACAGGGCCCACCTACGAGCAGTACTTC
TRBD1	TRBV2	TRBJ2-2	NA	CASSPYRGLNTGELFF	TGTGCCAGCAGTCCTTACAGGGGGCTGAACACCGGGGAGCTGTTTTTT
NA	TRBV7-2	TRBJ1-1	few	CASSLRISGTAEAFF	TGTGCCAGCAGCTTAAGGATCTCCGGGACGGCTGAAGCTTTCTTT
NA	TRBV6-1	TRBJ2-7	NA	CASSPLEGLGVPTYEQYF	TGTGCCAGCAGTCCACTGGAGGGTCTCGGGGTCCCTACCTACGAGCAGTACTTC
NA	TRBV12-3/TRBV12-4	TRBJ1-2	few	CASSREDYYGYTF	TGTGCCAGCAGCCGGGAGGATTACTATGGCTACACCTTC
TRBD1	TRBV29-1	TRBJ2-7	NA	CSAGQGSYEQYF	TGCAGCGCCGGACAGGGCTCCTACGAGCAGTACTTC
TRBD1	TRBV24-1	TRBJ2-5	NA	CATSDSRTGRMETQYF	TGTGCCACCAGTGATTCCCGGACAGGGCGTATGGAGACCCAGTACTTC
NA	TRBV20-1	TRBJ2-3	NA	CSAKAYTDTQYF	TGCAGTGCTAAGGCGTACACAGATACGCAGTATTTT
NA	TRBV7-3	TRBJ2-5	few	CASSLSRQETQYF	TGTGCCAGCAGCTTATCGAGGCAAGAGACCCAGTACTTC
NA	TRBV7-6	TRBJ2-1	NA	CASSGDWGASEQFF	TGTGCCAGCAGCGGAGACTGGGGGGCCAGTGAGCAGTTCTTC
TRBD2	TRBV6-1	TRBJ2-7	NA	CASALTRRERYEQYF	TGTGCCAGCGCCTTAACAAGGCGGGAGCGATACGAGCAGTACTTC
NA	TRBV30	TRBJ1-5	few	CAWNQGTRNQPQHF	TGTGCCTGGAATCAGGGGACCCGCAATCAGCCCCAGCATTTT
NA	TRBV20-1	TRBJ1-1	NA	CSAKQTMNTEAFF	TGCAGTGCTAAACAGACTATGAACACTGAAGCTTTCTTT